What follows are 20 T cell receptor beta chains derived from one specimen sequenced in a study of shared clonotypes between healthy human individuals. Here immunoSEQ multiplex PCR was the method, and the copy in TCRdb shows in-frame clones only, minus some. The sample shows over 2 million clones, less than 95% of them seen only once. The sample consisted of naive CD4+ T cells from PBMCs. Noted subset: CD45RA+ positively selected. Receptor source: a man younger than 35 in good health. Some clones in this sample may be carry-over from other donors' samples.

The chain uses TRBV7-9 and TRBJ1-5; D not certain. Trimming left V 2 bases short and J 0 bases short, with 8 bases between. Germline V gene lookup returns CDR1 SEHNR and CDR2 FQNEAQ (reference sequence). This CDR3 comprises 15 residues. This CDR3 reads CASSLYGDSNQPQHF. The CDR3 bases are TGTGCCAGCAGCTTATATGGAGATAGCAATCAGCCCCAGCATTTT.

This chain joins TRBV10-1 and TRBJ2-7; 7 bases agree with TRBD1. The J segment lost 0 bases and the V segment lost 2 bases, leaving 7 bases of the junction unmatched. Germline assignment: CDR1 WNHNN and CDR2 SYGVQD (reference sequence). This CDR3 spans 16 amino acids. The CDR3: CASSEKPQGSSYEQYF. CDR3 bases: TGCGCCAGCAGTGAGAAACCACAGGGGAGCTCCTACGAGCAGTACTTC.

CDR3 residues: CASSTTGISYNEQFF. Here the CDR3 DNA reads TGTGCCAGCAGCACAACAGGGATCTCCTACAATGAGCAGTTCTTC. V usage is TRBV4-2 and J usage is TRBJ2-1, with a weak D call TRBD1 (6 bases). The V end was cut by 5 bases, the J end by 0 bases, with 11 bases between. Germline V gives CDR1 LGHNA, CDR2 YNFKEQ. This CDR3 is built from 15 residues.

This chain uses TRBV27 with TRBJ1-2; D might be TRBD1 (5 bases). V lost 4 bases and J lost 4, with 10 bases in between. The CDR3 is 13 amino acids. Per the germline V gene, CDR1 is MNHEY and CDR2 is SMNVEV (reference sequence). The CDR3 loop reads CASSYGGGYGYTF. The CDR3 bases are TGTGCCAGCAGTTACGGGGGAGGCTATGGCTACACCTTC.

The chain joins TRBV2 to TRBJ2-2; 7 bases agree with TRBD1. This CDR3 has 15 amino acids. V lost 5 bases, J lost 7 bases, and 10 bases stayed unmatched. Looked up from germline, CDR1 is SNHLY and CDR2 is FYNNEI. The CDR3 sequence is CASSPDRATVGELFF. CDR3 DNA: TGTGCCAGCAGTCCTGACAGGGCAACAGTCGGGGAGCTGTTTTTT.

V gene TRBV5-1 combines with J gene TRBJ2-1, with D maybe TRBD2 (6 bases). The CDR3 has 16 amino acids. Deletions cut 4 bases from V and 4 bases from J, with 18 bases between. Germline V gene data show CDR1 as SGHRS and CDR2 as YFSETQ. The CDR3: CASSRGSYGSYNEQFF. For the CDR3, the DNA is TGCGCCAGCAGCCGCGGTTCGTACGGGAGTTACAATGAGCAGTTCTTC.

This clone appeared a single time. In nucleotides, the CDR3 is TGTGCCAGCAGCGTAGAACTAGCGGGAGTAAACAATGAGCAGTTCTTC. Protein product: CASSVELAGVNNEQFF. The J gene is TRBJ2-1, the V gene TRBV9, with 11 nucleotides matching TRBD2. V shed 0 bases, J shed 5 bases, and the junction held 4 bases outside the gene matches. This CDR3 is built from 16 residues. CDR1 is SGDLS and CDR2 is YYNGEE in the germline V gene.

The rearrangement links TRBV21-1 to TRBJ1-1; TRBD1, the D gene given by the table, was not confirmed from the DNA. TRBV21-1 is deemed a pseudogene. The CDR3 has 11 residues. The CDR3 DNA reads TGTGCCAGCATGAAGGGGGAGGAAGCTTTCTTT. Residues: CASMKGEEAFF.

The V gene is TRBV14, the J gene TRBJ2-3; D is undetermined. V gave up 1 base and J gave up 0 bases, with 14 bases separating them. Germline CDR1 SGHDN, CDR2 FVKESK. The CDR3 runs 17 residues. CDR3 sequence reads: CASSQVWSARSTDTQYF. For the CDR3, the DNA is TGTGCCAGCAGCCAAGTTTGGTCGGCCAGGAGCACAGATACGCAGTATTTT. Drawing the rest from reference TRBV14 and TRBJ2-3, the complete variable domain is EAGVTQFPSHSVIEKGQTVTLRCDPISGHDNLYWYRRVMGKEIKFLLHFVKESKQDESGMPNNRFLAERTGGTYSTLKVQPAELEDSGVYFCASSQVWSARSTDTQYFGPGTRLTVL.

This rearrangement joins TRBV5-4 to TRBJ2-2; D gene uncertain. The CDR3 length is 15 residues. V was clipped by 4 bases and J by 2 bases, with 12 bases between them. Per the germline V gene, CDR1 is SGHNT and CDR2 is YYREEE (reference sequence). The CDR3 DNA sequence: TGTGCCAGCAGCCCGCAGATGGCAAACACCGGGGAGCTGTTTTTT. Its translation is CASSPQMANTGELFF. Full variable domain (rest looked up from reference TRBV5-4 and TRBJ2-2): ETGVTQSPTHLIKTRGQQVTLRCSSQSGHNTVSWYQQALGQGPQFIFQYYREEENGRGNFPPRFSGLQFPNYSSELNVNALELDDSALYLCASSPQMANTGELFFGEGSRLTVL.

V and J are TRBV5-1 and TRBJ2-7; D ambiguous. The CDR3 is 14 residues long. The germline gives CDR1 SGHRS, CDR2 YFSETQ. The ends were cut back, 0 bases at V and 0 bases at J, with 7 bases in the middle. CDR3 nucleotide sequence: TGCGCCAGCAGCTTGGGTCAGATCTCCTACGAGCAGTACTTC. This translates into CASSLGQISYEQYF.

This rearrangement joins TRBV10-3 to TRBJ2-3; D not resolved. CDR3 length: 14 amino acids. Deletions cut 4 bases from V and 5 bases from J, with 13 bases between. CDR1 and CDR2 from the germline V gene are ENHRY and SYGVKD. In nucleotides, the CDR3 is TGTGCCATCAGTGTAGATAGATCGCAAGATACGCAGTATTTT. Its protein product is CAISVDRSQDTQYF.

The genes are TRBV9 and TRBJ2-7; 7 bases map to TRBD1. V lost 4 bases and J lost 2; bases outside the gene matches: 9. The CDR3 covers 15 residues. CDR1 is SGDLS, CDR2 YYNGEE, per germline. The DNA of the CDR3 is TGTGCCAGCAGCCCTCGACAGGGATTGACCTACGAGCAGTACTTC. The encoded protein is CASSPRQGLTYEQYF.

The CDR3 protein is CASQSGSDSYNEQFF. The CDR3 coding sequence is TGTGCCAGTCAGAGCGGGAGCGACTCCTACAATGAGCAGTTCTTC. The V and J genes are TRBV19 and TRBJ2-1, with 8 bases lining up with TRBD2. Per the germline V gene, CDR1 is LNHDA and CDR2 is SQIVND (reference sequence). This CDR3 has 15 amino acids. V trimming: 8 bases; J trimming: 0 bases; junction bases outside the gene matches: 6.

The chain combines TRBV5-1 with TRBJ1-1; D ambiguous. The V gene lost 1 base and the J gene lost 3 bases, with 16 bases spanning the gap. Per germline, CDR1 SGHRS and CDR2 YFSETQ. The CDR3 is 16 residues long. CDR3 coding DNA: TGCGCCAGCAGCTTGACCCCGTCGCCGTGGGACACTGAAGCTTTCTTT. The encoded protein is CASSLTPSPWDTEAFF.

This sequence joins TRBV30 and TRBJ2-1, with TRBD2 matching 7 bases. This CDR3 spans 15 amino acids. CDR1 is GTSNPN and CDR2 is SVGIG in the germline V gene (reference sequence). V trimming: 2 bases; J trimming: 8 bases; junction bases outside the gene matches: 12. The CDR3: CAWSSSGAGRYEQFF. In DNA form, the CDR3 reads TGTGCCTGGAGTTCATCAGGTGCCGGGAGGTATGAGCAGTTCTTC.

This chain links TRBV27 with TRBJ2-7, with 8 positions matching TRBD1. V dropped 5 bases and J dropped 2; count of bases not matched to a gene: 8. Germline CDR1 is MNHEY and CDR2 is SMNVEV (reference sequence). The CDR3 covers 15 residues. CDR3 region: CASSLPDRAPYEQYF. CDR3 bases: TGTGCCAGCAGTCTGCCGGACAGGGCACCCTACGAGCAGTACTTC.

The genes are TRBV14 and TRBJ2-7; 10 nucleotides match TRBD2. V shed 1 base and J 3 bases; nucleotides not matched to a gene: 6. The germline V gene encodes CDR1 SGHDN and CDR2 FVKESK. The CDR3 consists of 16 residues. CDR3 amino acids: CASSQGRLAGLYEQYF. The CDR3 DNA reads as TGTGCCAGCAGCCAAGGTCGACTAGCGGGTCTCTACGAGCAGTACTTC.

The rearrangement links TRBV5-8 to TRBJ1-3; 9 positions agree with TRBD1. Germline CDR1 SGHTS, CDR2 YDEGEE. V shed 6 bases and J 4 bases; nucleotides not matched to a gene: 8. The CDR3 is 15 residues long. CDR3 protein: CASIVTGGSGNTIYF. The CDR3 region has the DNA TGTGCCAGCATCGTGACAGGGGGGTCGGGAAACACCATATATTTT.

V gene TRBV5-4 combines with J gene TRBJ1-1; 12 bases are a match to TRBD1. CDR3 size: 19 residues. The germline CDR1 and CDR2 sequences are SGHNT and YYREEE (reference sequence). Germline trimming cut 2 bases from V and 5 bases from J; bases unmatched to any gene: 16. CDR3 bases: TGTGCCAGCAGCTTAGGATCCCGGGACAGGGGGCCGGTGGGGACTGAAGCTTTCTTT. It encodes CASSLGSRDRGPVGTEAFF.